This TCR beta chain was identified in a study of T cells in Graves' hyperthyroidism and ophthalmopathy. In its sample, this clonotype was seen a few times. The CDR3 consists of 14 residues. J was trimmed by 3 bases and V by 5 bases; bases with no gene match: 5. Amplification of TCR beta CDR3 regions was performed using RNA transcripts as template. First-round RT-PCR of the TCR CDR3 relied on the HTBI primer set. Each CDR3 protein gets one entry after TCRdb re-called the multiplex PCR reads with MiXCR. The table lists fewer than 450,000 distinct CDR3 sequences, around 15% of them singletons, with 25% to 30% in the top ten. For the diagnoses, clinical symptoms, serum thyroxine and TRAb, thyroid ultrasound and orbital computed tomography were used.

The receptor was isolated from a man aged 50-60 years with Graves' ophthalmopathy. Sequences were obtained from blood. This chain connects TRBV12-3 or TRBV12-4 to TRBJ2-7; 9 bases agree with TRBD2. The CDR3 protein is CASSRPSGIYEQYF. CDR3 coding DNA: TGTGCCAGCAGTCGTCCTAGCGGGATCTACGAGCAGTACTTC.